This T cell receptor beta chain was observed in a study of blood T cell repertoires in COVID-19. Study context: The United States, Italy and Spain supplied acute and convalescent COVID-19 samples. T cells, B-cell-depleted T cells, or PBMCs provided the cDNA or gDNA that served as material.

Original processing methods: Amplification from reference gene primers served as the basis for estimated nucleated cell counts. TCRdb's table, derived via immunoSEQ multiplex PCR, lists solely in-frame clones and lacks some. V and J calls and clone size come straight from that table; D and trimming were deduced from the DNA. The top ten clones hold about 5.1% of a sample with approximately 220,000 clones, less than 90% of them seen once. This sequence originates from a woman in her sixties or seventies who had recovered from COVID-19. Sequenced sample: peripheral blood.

The DNA of the CDR3 is TGCAGTGCTAGTCAGCGGGCTGAAGCTTTCTTT. It yields the protein CSASQRAEAFF. The genes are TRBV20-1 and TRBJ1-1; D not resolved. Germline V gives CDR1 DFQATT, CDR2 SNEGSKA (reference sequence). The CDR3 contains 11 residues. V gave up 3 bases and J gave up 6 bases, with 8 bases separating them.